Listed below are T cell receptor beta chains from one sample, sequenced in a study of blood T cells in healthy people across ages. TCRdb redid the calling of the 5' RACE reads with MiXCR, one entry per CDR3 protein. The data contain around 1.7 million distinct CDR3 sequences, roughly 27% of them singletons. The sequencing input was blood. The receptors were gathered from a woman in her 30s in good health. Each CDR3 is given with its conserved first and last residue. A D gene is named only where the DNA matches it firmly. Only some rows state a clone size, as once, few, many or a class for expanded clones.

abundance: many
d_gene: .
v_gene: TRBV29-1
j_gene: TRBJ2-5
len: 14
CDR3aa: CSVDRTRYAETQYF
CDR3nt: TGCAGCGTAGATCGGACGAGGTATGCGGAGACCCAGTACTTC

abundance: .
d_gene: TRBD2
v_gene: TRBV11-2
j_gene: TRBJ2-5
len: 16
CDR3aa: CASTLAGGRGEGSQYF
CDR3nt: TGTGCCAGCACCCTAGCGGGGGGGCGCGGGGAGGGGTCCCAGTACTTC

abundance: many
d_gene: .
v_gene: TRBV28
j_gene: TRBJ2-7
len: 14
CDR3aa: CASGVLLDSYEQYF
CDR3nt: TGTGCCAGCGGGGTTCTCCTGGATTCCTACGAGCAGTACTTC

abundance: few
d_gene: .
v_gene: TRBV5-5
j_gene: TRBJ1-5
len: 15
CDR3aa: CASSSQVGAKQPQHF
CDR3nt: TGTGCCAGCAGCAGCCAAGTAGGGGCGAAACAGCCCCAGCATTTT

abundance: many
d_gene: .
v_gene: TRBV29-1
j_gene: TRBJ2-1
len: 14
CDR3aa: CSVEARGSYNEQFF
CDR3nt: TGCAGCGTTGAAGCAAGGGGTTCGTACAATGAGCAGTTCTTC

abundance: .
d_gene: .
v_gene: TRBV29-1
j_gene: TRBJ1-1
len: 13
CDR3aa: CSVAGLARTEAFF
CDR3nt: TGCAGCGTCGCGGGCCTGGCGCGAACTGAAGCTTTCTTT

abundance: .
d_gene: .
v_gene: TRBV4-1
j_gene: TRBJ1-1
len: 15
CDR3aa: CASSQEGGARIRAFF
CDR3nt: TGCGCCAGCAGCCAAGAAGGGGGGGCGCGAATTCGGGCTTTCTTT

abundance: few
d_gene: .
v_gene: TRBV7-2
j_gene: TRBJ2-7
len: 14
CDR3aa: CASSSPRESYEQYF
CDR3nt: TGTGCCAGCAGTTCCCCGCGCGAGTCCTACGAGCAGTACTTC

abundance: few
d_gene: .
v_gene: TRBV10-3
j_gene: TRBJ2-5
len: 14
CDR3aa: CAISESSGQETQYF
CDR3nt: TGTGCCATCAGTGAGTCTAGCGGCCAAGAGACCCAGTACTTC

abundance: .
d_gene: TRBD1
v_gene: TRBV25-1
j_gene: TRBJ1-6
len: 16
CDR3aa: CASSEYTGTGDSPLHF
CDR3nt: TGTGCCAGCAGTGAATATACCGGGACAGGGGACTCACCCCTCCACTTT

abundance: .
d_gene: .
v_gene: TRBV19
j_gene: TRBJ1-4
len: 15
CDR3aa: CASTWDGRGNEKLFF
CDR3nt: TGTGCCAGTACTTGGGACGGACGGGGGAATGAAAAACTGTTTTTT

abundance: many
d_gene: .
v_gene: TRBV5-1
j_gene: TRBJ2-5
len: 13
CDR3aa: CASSLLVRDNLYF
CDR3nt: TGCGCCAGCAGCTTGCTTGTCCGGGACAATCTGTACTTC

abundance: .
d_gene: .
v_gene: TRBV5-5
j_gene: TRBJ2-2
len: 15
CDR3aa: CASSRVGGDTGELFF
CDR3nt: TGTGCCAGCAGCCGAGTTGGCGGGGACACCGGGGAGCTGTTTTTT

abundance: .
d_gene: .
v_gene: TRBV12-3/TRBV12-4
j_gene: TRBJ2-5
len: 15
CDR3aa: CASSNPWAPKETQYF
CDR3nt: TGTGCCAGCAGTAACCCTTGGGCCCCGAAAGAGACCCAGTACTTC

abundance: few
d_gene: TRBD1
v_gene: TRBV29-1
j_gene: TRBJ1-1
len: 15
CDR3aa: CSVLSPTGLNTEAFF
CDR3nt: TGCAGCGTTTTATCTCCGACAGGGTTAAACACTGAAGCTTTCTTT

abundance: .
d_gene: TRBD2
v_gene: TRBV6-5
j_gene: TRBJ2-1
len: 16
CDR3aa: CASSPRGTSGYNEQFF
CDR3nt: TGTGCCAGCAGTCCACGCGGGACTAGCGGATACAATGAGCAGTTCTTC

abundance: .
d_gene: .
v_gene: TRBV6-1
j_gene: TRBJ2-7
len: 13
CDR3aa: CASMKDSTYEQYF
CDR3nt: TGTGCCAGCATGAAGGACAGTACCTACGAGCAGTACTTC

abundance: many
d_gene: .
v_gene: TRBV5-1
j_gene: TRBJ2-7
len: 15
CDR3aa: CASSLVPDTRYEQYF
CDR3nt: TGCGCCAGCAGCTTGGTACCCGATACCCGCTACGAGCAGTACTTC

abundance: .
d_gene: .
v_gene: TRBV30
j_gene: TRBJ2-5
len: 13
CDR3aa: CAWSKGPRETQYF
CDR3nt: TGTGCCTGGAGTAAGGGGCCTAGGGAGACCCAGTACTTC

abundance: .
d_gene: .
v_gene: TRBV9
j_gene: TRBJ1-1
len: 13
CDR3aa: CAGSAPYNTEAFF
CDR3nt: TGTGCCGGCAGCGCCCCTTATAACACTGAAGCTTTCTTT

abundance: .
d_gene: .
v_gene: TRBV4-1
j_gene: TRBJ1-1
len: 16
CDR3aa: CASSLPSDRPNTEAFF
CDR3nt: TGCGCCAGCAGCCTACCGAGTGACAGACCGAACACTGAAGCTTTCTTT

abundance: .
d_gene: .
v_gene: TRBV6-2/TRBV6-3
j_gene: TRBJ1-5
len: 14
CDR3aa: CASNLIHGNQPQHF
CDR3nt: TGTGCCAGCAACTTAATCCACGGCAATCAGCCCCAGCATTTT

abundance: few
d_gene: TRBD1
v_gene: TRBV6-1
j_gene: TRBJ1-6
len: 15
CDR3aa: CASSEDRAYNSPLHF
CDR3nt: TGTGCCAGCAGTGAGGACAGGGCGTATAATTCACCCCTCCACTTT

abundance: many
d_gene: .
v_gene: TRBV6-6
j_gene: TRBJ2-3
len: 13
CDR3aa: CASSYLRADTQYF
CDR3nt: TGTGCCAGCAGTTACTTACGAGCGGATACGCAGTATTTT

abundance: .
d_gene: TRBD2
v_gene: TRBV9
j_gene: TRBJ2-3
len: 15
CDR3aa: CASSETSDSTDTQYF
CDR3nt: TGTGCCAGCAGTGAGACTAGCGATAGCACAGATACGCAGTATTTT

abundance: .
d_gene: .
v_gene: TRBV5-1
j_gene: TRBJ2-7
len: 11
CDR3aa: CASTLRNEQYF
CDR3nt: TGCGCCAGCACCCTAAGGAATGAGCAGTACTTC

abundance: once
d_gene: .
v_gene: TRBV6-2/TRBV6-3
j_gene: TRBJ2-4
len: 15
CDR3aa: CAGSSKGEAVNEQYF
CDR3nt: TGTGCCGGCAGTTCGAAGGGGGAAGCGGTCAATGAGCAGTACTTC

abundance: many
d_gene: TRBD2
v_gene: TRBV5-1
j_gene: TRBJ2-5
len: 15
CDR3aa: CASSAGTSGEETQYF
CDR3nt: TGCGCCAGCAGCGCAGGGACTAGCGGGGAAGAGACCCAGTACTTC

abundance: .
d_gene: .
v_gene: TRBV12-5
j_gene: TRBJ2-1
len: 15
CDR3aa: CASGFGRSSYNEQFF
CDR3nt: TGTGCTAGTGGTTTTGGGAGGAGCTCCTACAATGAGCAGTTCTTC

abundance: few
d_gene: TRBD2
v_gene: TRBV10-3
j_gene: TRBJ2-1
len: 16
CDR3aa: CAISESSSGGYNEQFF
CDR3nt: TGTGCCATCAGTGAGTCAAGCAGCGGGGGGTACAATGAGCAGTTCTTC

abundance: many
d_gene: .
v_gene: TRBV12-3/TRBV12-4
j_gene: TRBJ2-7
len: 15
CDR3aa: CASSLLIGYTDEQYF
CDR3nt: TGTGCCAGCAGTTTATTGATAGGGTATACCGACGAGCAGTACTTC

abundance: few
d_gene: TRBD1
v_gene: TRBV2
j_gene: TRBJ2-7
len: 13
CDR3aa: CASGQGWEYEQYF
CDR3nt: TGTGCCAGCGGACAGGGTTGGGAGTACGAGCAGTACTTC

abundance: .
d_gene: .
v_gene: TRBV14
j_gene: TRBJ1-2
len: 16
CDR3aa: CASSQEDRGTLYGYTF
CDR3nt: TGTGCCAGCAGCCAAGAAGATAGGGGTACCCTCTATGGCTACACCTTC

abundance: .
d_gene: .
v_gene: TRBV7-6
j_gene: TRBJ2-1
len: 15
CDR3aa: CASSLYPWGGTEQFF
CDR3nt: TGTGCCAGCAGCTTATATCCTTGGGGGGGCACTGAGCAGTTCTTC

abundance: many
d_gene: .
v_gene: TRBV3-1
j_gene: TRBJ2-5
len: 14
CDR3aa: CASSQETRGETQYF
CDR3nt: TGTGCCAGCAGCCAAGAGACCCGGGGAGAGACCCAGTACTTC

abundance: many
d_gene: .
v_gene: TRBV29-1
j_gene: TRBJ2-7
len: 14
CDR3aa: CSVELSGVSYEQYF
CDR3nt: TGCAGCGTTGAATTAAGCGGAGTATCCTACGAGCAGTACTTC

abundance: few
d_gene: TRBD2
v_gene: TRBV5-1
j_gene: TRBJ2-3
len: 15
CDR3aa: CASSLWTSGGDTQYF
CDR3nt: TGCGCCAGCAGCTTGTGGACTAGCGGGGGAGATACGCAGTATTTT

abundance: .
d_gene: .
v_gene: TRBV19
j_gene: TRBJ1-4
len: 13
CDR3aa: CASTQGPNEKLFF
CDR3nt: TGTGCCAGTACCCAGGGACCTAATGAAAAACTGTTTTTT

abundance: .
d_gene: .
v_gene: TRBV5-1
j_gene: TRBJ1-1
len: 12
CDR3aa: CARSDKNTEAFF
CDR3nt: TGCGCCAGGTCGGACAAGAACACTGAAGCTTTCTTT

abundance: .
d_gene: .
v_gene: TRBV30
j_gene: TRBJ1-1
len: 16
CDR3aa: CAWSVSRTEAGTEAFF
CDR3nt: TGTGCCTGGAGTGTATCAAGGACCGAAGCGGGGACTGAAGCTTTCTTT

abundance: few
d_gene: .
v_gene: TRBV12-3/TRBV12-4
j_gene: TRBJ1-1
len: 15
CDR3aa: CASSPRVGPNTEAFF
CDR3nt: TGTGCCAGCAGCCCGAGGGTCGGGCCGAACACTGAAGCTTTCTTT

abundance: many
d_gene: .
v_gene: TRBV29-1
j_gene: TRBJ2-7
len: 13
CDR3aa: CSVEDSGAGEQYF
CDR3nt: TGCAGCGTTGAAGATTCGGGGGCCGGTGAGCAGTACTTC

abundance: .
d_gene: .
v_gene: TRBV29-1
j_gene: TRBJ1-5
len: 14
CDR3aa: CSASDRYSNQPQHF
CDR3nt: TGCAGCGCGTCGGACAGATATAGCAATCAGCCCCAGCATTTT

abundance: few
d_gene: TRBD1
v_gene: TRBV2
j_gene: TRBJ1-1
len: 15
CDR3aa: CASSESGQGDTEAFF
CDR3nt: TGTGCCAGCAGTGAATCGGGACAGGGGGACACTGAAGCTTTCTTT

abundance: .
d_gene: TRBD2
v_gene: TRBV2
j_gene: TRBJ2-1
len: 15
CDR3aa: CASSEKLAGGNEQFF
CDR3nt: TGTGCCAGCAGTGAAAAACTAGCGGGGGGGAATGAGCAGTTCTTC

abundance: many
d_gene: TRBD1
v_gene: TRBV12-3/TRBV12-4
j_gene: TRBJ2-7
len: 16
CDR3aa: CASSPDRGRISYEQYF
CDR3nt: TGTGCCAGCAGCCCCGACAGGGGGCGTATCTCCTACGAGCAGTACTTC

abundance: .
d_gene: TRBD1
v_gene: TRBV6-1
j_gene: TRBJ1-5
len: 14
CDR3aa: CASRYGTGSQPQHF
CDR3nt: TGTGCCAGCAGGTACGGGACAGGTAGTCAGCCCCAGCATTTT

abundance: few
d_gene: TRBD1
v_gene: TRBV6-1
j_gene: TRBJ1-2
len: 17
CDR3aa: CASVDWGQGRFTYGYTF
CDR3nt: TGTGCCAGCGTAGACTGGGGACAGGGGCGATTTACCTATGGCTACACCTTC

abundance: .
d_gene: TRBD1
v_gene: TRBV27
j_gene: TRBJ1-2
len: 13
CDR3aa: CASSLQGTVGYTF
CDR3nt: TGTGCCAGCAGCCTACAGGGGACGGTTGGCTACACCTTC

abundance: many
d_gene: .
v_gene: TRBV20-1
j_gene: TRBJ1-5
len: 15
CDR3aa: CSANLGGLGNQPQHF
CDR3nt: TGCAGTGCTAATCTGGGGGGCTTAGGCAATCAGCCCCAGCATTTT

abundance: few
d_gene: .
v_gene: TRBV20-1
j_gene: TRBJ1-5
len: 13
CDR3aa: CSARLGGNQPQHF
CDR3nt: TGCAGTGCTAGATTAGGGGGCAATCAGCCCCAGCATTTT

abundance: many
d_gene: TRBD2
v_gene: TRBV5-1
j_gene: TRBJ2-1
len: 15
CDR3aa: CASSSQAGGYNEQFF
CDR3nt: TGCGCCAGCAGCTCCCAAGCGGGGGGATACAATGAGCAGTTCTTC

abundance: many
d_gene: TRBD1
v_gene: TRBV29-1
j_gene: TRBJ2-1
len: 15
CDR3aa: CSGQGQALSYNEQFF
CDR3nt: TGCAGCGGTCAAGGACAGGCCCTGTCCTACAATGAGCAGTTCTTC

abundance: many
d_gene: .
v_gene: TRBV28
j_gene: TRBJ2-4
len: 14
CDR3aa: CASSSRGAKNIQYF
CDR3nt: TGTGCCAGCAGCTCGAGGGGGGCCAAAAACATTCAGTACTTC